Given below is one T cell receptor beta chain in context. The sample belongs to a study of blood T cell repertoires in COVID-19. About the study: COVID-19 samples, acute and convalescent, were from the United States, Italy and Spain.

Some clones are missing from TCRdb's copy, which holds only in-frame ones; the method was immunoSEQ multiplex PCR. The data show some 380,000 clones, roughly 86% seen once. V was clipped by 3 bases and J by 3 bases, with 8 bases between them. CDR3 length: 13 amino acids. Source material: PBMCs or T cells enriched from blood (not recorded which). The TCR originated in a woman aged 40 to 49 with acute COVID-19. This sequence joins TRBV12-3 or TRBV12-4 and TRBJ1-1; weak D call: TRBD1 (5 bases). The CDR3 protein is CASSLARDTEAFF. The DNA for the CDR3 is TGTGCCAGCAGTTTGGCCAGGGACACTGAAGCTTTCTTT.